Sequencing of this T cell receptor (beta chain) was carried out in a study of technical replicates of blood from several donors. Germline-derived CDR1 and CDR2 are MRHNA and SNTAGT. CDR3 length equals 16 residues. V shed 4 bases, J shed 6 bases, and the junction held 8 bases outside the gene matches. The table came from immunoSEQ multiplex PCR; TCRdb's copy has only in-frame clones and leaves some out. The sample consists of 55,000 to 75,000 clones, 92% of them appearing once. Material: T cells isolated from PBMCs. This clonotype was obtained from a human donor in good health. This rearrangement joins TRBV6-4 to TRBJ2-1; 11 bases fit TRBD2. CDR3 coding DNA: TGTGCCAGCAGTGCCTTAGCGGGAGGGCCCGGCAATGAGCAGTTCTTC. Protein product: CASSALAGGPGNEQFF.